This TCR beta chain derives from a study of tumour-infiltrating T cells in Burkitt lymphoma (TCRdb year 2020). Describing the broader study: All epidemiological subtypes of Burkitt lymphoma were represented in the cohort, which was made up of 82 patients. TCR repertoire data were correlated with clinical outcome; productive clonality predicted overall and progression-free survival, independent of established prognosticators including age at diagnosis. The paper's findings and limits, for the study overall: Several public clonotypes shared across numerous Burkitt lymphoma patients were found, suggesting shared tumour neoantigen selection absent from diffuse large B-cell lymphoma.

Remarks on this clone: The target of this receptor is not known. No per-base quality is available; no much larger clone lies one base away.

Library preparation was by the immunoSEQ multiplex PCR assay. Here the immuneACCESS table is served through TCRdb, limited to in-frame sequences with V and J called. Missing clones are a known gap in these copies; in checked studies unresolved V genes cover under half, and the rest lacks a known reason. This sample has 45,000 to 60,000 clones in its table, and approximately 31% of those were observed once. The top ten hold over 2.5% of the sample. V is pared back by 4 bases and J by 4 bases, with 8 bases lying between the germline termini. Reading the germline V gene (reference sequence) gives CDR1 LNHDA and CDR2 SQIVND. Counted from cysteine to phenylalanine, this CDR3 has 13 amino acids. Only CDR3 DNA is held: 39 bases, read in frame from base 1.

The receptor chain draws on TRBV19 and TRBJ1-5; confidence is insufficient to name the D gene. The TCR originated in a human donor with Burkitt lymphoma. The sequenced sample consisted of tumor tissue. The DNA sequence reads TGTGCCAGTAGTAAACAAAGAAATCAGCCCCAGCATTTT. The translation is CASSKQRNQPQHF.